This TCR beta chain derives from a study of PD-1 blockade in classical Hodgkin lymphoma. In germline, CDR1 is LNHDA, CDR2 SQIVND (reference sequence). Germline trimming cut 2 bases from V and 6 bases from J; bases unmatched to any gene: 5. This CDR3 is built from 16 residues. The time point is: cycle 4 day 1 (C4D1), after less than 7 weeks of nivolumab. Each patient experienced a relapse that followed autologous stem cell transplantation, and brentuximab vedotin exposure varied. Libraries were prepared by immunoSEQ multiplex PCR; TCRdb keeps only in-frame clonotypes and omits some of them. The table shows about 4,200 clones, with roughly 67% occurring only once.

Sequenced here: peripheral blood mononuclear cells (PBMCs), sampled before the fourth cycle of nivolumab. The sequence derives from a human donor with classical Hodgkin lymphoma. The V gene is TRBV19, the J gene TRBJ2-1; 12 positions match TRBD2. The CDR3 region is CASSIWRLAGVNEQFF. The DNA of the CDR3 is TGTGCCAGTAGTATATGGCGACTAGCGGGAGTCAATGAGCAGTTCTTC.